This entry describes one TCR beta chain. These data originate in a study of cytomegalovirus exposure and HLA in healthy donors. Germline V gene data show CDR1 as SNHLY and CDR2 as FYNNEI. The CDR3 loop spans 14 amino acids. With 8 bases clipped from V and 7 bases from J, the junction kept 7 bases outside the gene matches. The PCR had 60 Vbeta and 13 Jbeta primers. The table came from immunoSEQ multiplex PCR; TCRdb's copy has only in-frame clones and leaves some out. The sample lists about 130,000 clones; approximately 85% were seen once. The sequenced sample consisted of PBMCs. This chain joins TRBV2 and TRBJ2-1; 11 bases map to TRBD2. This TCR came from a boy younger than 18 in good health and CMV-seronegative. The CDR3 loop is CASGSSGGLNEQFF. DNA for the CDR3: TGTGCCAGCGGGTCTAGCGGGGGGCTGAATGAGCAGTTCTTC.